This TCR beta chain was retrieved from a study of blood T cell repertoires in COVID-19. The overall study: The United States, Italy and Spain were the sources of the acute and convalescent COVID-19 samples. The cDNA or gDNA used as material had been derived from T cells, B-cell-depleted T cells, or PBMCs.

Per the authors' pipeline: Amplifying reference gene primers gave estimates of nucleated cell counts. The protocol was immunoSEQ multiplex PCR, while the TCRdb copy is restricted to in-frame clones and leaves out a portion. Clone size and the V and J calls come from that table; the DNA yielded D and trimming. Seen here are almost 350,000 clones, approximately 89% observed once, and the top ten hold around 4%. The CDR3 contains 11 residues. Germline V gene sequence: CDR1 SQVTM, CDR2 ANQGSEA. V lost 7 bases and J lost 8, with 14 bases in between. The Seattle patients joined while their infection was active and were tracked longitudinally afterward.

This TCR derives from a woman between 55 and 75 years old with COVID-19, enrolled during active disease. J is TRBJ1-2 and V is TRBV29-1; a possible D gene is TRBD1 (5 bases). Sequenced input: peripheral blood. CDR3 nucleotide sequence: TGCAGCGACGGAGGGGTCAAGGGCTACACCTTC. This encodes CSDGGVKGYTF.